The rows below give T cell receptor beta chains drawn from one sample of a study of shared clonotypes between healthy human individuals. Assay used: immunoSEQ multiplex PCR; TCRdb lists only in-frame clones, some missing. The repertoire consists of 400,000 to 600,000 clones, with around 95% occurring once and the leading ten covering about 0.068%. The sample consisted of naive CD4+ T cells sorted from blood. These receptors all come from a woman aged 25-40 years in good health. CDR3s include the opening cysteine and the closing phenylalanine or tryptophan. The order of the fields is J gene, D gene, V gene, CDR3 protein. The D gene is left open where the match is weak.

j_gene: TRBJ2-7; d_gene: .; v_gene: TRBV30; CDR3aa: CAWSPNPDPYRAYEQYF
j_gene: TRBJ2-3; d_gene: .; v_gene: TRBV2; CDR3aa: CASSPLTRFSTDTQYF
j_gene: TRBJ2-6; d_gene: .; v_gene: TRBV25-1; CDR3aa: CASSEWGASGANVLTF
j_gene: TRBJ1-5; d_gene: TRBD1; v_gene: TRBV27; CDR3aa: CASSNIGQGLSNQPQHF
j_gene: TRBJ1-5; d_gene: .; v_gene: TRBV2; CDR3aa: CASSGQGTQSNQPQHF
j_gene: TRBJ1-1; d_gene: .; v_gene: TRBV14; CDR3aa: CASSSLYGRNNTEAFF
j_gene: TRBJ2-3; d_gene: TRBD1; v_gene: TRBV4-1; CDR3aa: CASSRQGITDTQYF
j_gene: TRBJ2-3; d_gene: .; v_gene: TRBV25-1; CDR3aa: CASSVQSTDTQYF
j_gene: TRBJ1-1; d_gene: .; v_gene: TRBV19; CDR3aa: CASSIDSWGEYTEAFF
j_gene: TRBJ2-7; d_gene: TRBD1; v_gene: TRBV27; CDR3aa: CASSVYRGSSYEQYF
j_gene: TRBJ1-2; d_gene: .; v_gene: TRBV30; CDR3aa: CAWTTGIGGYTF
j_gene: TRBJ2-1; d_gene: .; v_gene: TRBV27; CDR3aa: CASSLSPSQPSSYNEQFF
j_gene: TRBJ2-1; d_gene: .; v_gene: TRBV7-2; CDR3aa: CASSQVGGYVYNEQFF
j_gene: TRBJ2-5; d_gene: .; v_gene: TRBV28; CDR3aa: CASSHTRVRETQYF
j_gene: TRBJ1-4; d_gene: .; v_gene: TRBV19; CDR3aa: CASSTFKATNEKLFF
j_gene: TRBJ2-7; d_gene: .; v_gene: TRBV6-1; CDR3aa: CASSQEGASSYEQYF
j_gene: TRBJ2-7; d_gene: .; v_gene: TRBV5-8; CDR3aa: CASSLYGAGYEQYF
j_gene: TRBJ1-1; d_gene: .; v_gene: TRBV7-9; CDR3aa: CASSLDNTEAFF
j_gene: TRBJ1-1; d_gene: .; v_gene: TRBV15; CDR3aa: CATSRAVPLNTEAFF
j_gene: TRBJ1-1; d_gene: .; v_gene: TRBV7-8; CDR3aa: CASSRGGVGYTEAFF
j_gene: TRBJ2-7; d_gene: .; v_gene: TRBV28; CDR3aa: CASSGGATRSYYEQYF
j_gene: TRBJ2-2; d_gene: .; v_gene: TRBV9; CDR3aa: CASSAAPIGSIGELFF
j_gene: TRBJ1-5; d_gene: TRBD1; v_gene: TRBV2; CDR3aa: CASSPQGINQPQHF
j_gene: TRBJ2-1; d_gene: TRBD2; v_gene: TRBV28; CDR3aa: CASSKGLAGAGEQFF
j_gene: TRBJ2-6; d_gene: TRBD1; v_gene: TRBV5-1; CDR3aa: CASSFGGQVFSGANVLTF
j_gene: TRBJ2-7; d_gene: TRBD2; v_gene: TRBV28; CDR3aa: CASRYSSGSSYEQYF
j_gene: TRBJ2-7; d_gene: TRBD1; v_gene: TRBV19; CDR3aa: CASSLGPGQGAGEQYF
j_gene: TRBJ2-7; d_gene: .; v_gene: TRBV11-2; CDR3aa: CASRDAGRVYEQYF
j_gene: TRBJ1-5; d_gene: TRBD1; v_gene: TRBV7-2; CDR3aa: CASSLRGRGGQPQHF
j_gene: TRBJ1-5; d_gene: TRBD1; v_gene: TRBV27; CDR3aa: CASSKGTDNQPQHF
j_gene: TRBJ1-1; d_gene: .; v_gene: TRBV28; CDR3aa: CASSLPGSTEAFF
j_gene: TRBJ2-7; d_gene: TRBD2; v_gene: TRBV30; CDR3aa: CAWSVGSVSGVRDEQYF
j_gene: TRBJ2-1; d_gene: .; v_gene: TRBV11-2; CDR3aa: CASSLYKSRSYNEQFF
j_gene: TRBJ2-7; d_gene: TRBD2; v_gene: TRBV5-6; CDR3aa: CASYPLGGRDEQYF
j_gene: TRBJ2-5; d_gene: .; v_gene: TRBV15; CDR3aa: CATSTQGWTQYF
j_gene: TRBJ1-2; d_gene: .; v_gene: TRBV10-2; CDR3aa: CANRDDNYGYTF
j_gene: TRBJ2-1; d_gene: TRBD1; v_gene: TRBV23-1; CDR3aa: CASSQSGQRPVLRNEQFF
j_gene: TRBJ2-5; d_gene: .; v_gene: TRBV6-6; CDR3aa: CASSPGLGLQETQYF
j_gene: TRBJ2-6; d_gene: .; v_gene: TRBV30; CDR3aa: CAWTFLRGRANVLTF
j_gene: TRBJ1-5; d_gene: .; v_gene: TRBV28; CDR3aa: CASTSQWDYQPQHF
j_gene: TRBJ2-2; d_gene: .; v_gene: TRBV9; CDR3aa: CASSPTPDGGTLLKAGELFF
j_gene: TRBJ1-2; d_gene: TRBD1; v_gene: TRBV2; CDR3aa: CASTIQRTGNGYTF
j_gene: TRBJ1-2; d_gene: .; v_gene: TRBV10-3; CDR3aa: CAISELQGYGYTF
j_gene: TRBJ2-7; d_gene: .; v_gene: TRBV13; CDR3aa: CASSSHYEQYF
j_gene: TRBJ2-5; d_gene: TRBD2; v_gene: TRBV5-8; CDR3aa: CASHGGRAAETQYF
j_gene: TRBJ2-5; d_gene: .; v_gene: TRBV6-1; CDR3aa: CASSHLRNEETQYF
j_gene: TRBJ1-2; d_gene: TRBD1; v_gene: TRBV15; CDR3aa: CATSRAAGGSGYGYTF
j_gene: TRBJ1-1; d_gene: .; v_gene: TRBV6-5; CDR3aa: CASSYFRTANTEAFF
j_gene: TRBJ2-1; d_gene: TRBD2; v_gene: TRBV18; CDR3aa: CASSLTSGMDYEQFF
j_gene: TRBJ1-5; d_gene: .; v_gene: TRBV11-2; CDR3aa: CASSLAGWGNQPQHF